The source of this TCR beta chain is a study of T cells in localized non-small cell lung cancer. Study-level points and caveats: Increased T cell density in blood showed an association with longer overall survival.

Repertoires were generated with immunoSEQ multiplex PCR, while TCRdb's copy carries only in-frame clones and drops some. The table records around 20,000 clones, around 85% of them present only once. CDR3 length: 14 amino acids. The germline V gene encodes CDR1 LNHDA and CDR2 SQIVND (reference sequence). V was pared by 5 bases and J by 1 base, with 1 base of the junction left unmatched. A note on this clone: What it recognizes is unknown.

This chain connects TRBV19 to TRBJ1-3, with TRBD1 matching 8 bases. The sample consisted of PBMCs, taken before any cancer treatment. The receptor's source is a woman aged 40-69 years with stage II squamous cell lung carcinoma. CDR3 DNA sequence: TGTGCCAGTAGTCGGACAGGGTCTGGAAACACCATATATTTT. Translation: CASSRTGSGNTIYF.